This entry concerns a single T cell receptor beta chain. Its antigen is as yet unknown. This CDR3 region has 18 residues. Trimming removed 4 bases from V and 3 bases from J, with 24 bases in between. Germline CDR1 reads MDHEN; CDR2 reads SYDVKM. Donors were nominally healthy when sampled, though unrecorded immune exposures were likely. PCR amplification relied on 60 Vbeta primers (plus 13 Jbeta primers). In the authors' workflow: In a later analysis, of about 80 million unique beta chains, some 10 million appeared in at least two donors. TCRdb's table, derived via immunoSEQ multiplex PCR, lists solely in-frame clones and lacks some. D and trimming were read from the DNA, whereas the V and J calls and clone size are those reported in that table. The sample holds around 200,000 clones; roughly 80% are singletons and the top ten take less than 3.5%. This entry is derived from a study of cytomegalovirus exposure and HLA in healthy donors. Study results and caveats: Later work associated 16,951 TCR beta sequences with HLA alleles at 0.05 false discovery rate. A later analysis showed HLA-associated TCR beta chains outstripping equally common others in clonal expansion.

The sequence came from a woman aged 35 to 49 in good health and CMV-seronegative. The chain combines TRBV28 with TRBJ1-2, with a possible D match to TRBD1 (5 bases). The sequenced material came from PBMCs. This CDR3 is CASSSPGGGSVVDYGYTF. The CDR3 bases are TGTGCCAGCAGTTCCCCCGGTGGGGGGAGCGTAGTCGACTATGGCTACACCTTC.